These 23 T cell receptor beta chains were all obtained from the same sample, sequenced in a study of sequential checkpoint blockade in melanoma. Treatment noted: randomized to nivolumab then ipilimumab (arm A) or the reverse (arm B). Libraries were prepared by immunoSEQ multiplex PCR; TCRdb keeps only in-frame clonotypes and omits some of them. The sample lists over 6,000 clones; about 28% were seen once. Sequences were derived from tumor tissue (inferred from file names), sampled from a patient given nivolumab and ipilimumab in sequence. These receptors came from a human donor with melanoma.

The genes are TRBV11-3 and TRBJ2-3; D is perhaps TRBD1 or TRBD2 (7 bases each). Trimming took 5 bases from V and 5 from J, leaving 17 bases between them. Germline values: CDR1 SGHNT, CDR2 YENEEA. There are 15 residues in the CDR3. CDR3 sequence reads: CASSPGRGPGDTQYF. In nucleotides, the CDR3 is TGTGCCAGCAGCCCGGGGAGGGGGCCAGGAGATACGCAGTATTTT.

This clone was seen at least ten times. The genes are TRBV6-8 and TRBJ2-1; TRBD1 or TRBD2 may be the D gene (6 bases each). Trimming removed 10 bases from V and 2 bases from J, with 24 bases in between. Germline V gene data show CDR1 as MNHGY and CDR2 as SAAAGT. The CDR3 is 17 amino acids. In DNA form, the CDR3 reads TGTGCCATTGGGGGCGCCGCACGGGACTCGGCCTACAATGAGCAGTTCTTC. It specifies CAIGGAARDSAYNEQFF.

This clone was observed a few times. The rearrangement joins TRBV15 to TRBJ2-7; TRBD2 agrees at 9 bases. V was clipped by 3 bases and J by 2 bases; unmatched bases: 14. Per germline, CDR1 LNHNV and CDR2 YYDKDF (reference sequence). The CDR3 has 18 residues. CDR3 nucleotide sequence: TGTGCCACCAGCAGGGGTCGCCCCCGTAGCGGGAGCGCCTACGAGCAGTACTTC. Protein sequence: CATSRGRPRSGSAYEQYF.

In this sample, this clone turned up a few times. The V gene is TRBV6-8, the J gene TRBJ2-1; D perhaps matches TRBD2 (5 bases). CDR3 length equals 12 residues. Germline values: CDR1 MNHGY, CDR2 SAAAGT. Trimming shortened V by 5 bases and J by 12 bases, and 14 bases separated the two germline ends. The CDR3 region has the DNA TGTGCCAGCAGTGAGGGCCGATGGGGGCAGTTCTTC. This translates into CASSEGRWGQFF.

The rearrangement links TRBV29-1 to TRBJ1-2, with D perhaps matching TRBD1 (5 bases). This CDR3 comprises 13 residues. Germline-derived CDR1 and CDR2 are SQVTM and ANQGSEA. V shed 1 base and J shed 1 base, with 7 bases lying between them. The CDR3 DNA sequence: TGCAGCGTTGAAGCGGGGCTTAACTATGGCTACACCTTC. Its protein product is CSVEAGLNYGYTF.

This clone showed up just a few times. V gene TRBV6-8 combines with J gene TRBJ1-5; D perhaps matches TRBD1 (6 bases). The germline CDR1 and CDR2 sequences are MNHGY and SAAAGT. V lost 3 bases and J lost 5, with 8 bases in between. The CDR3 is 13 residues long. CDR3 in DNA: TGTGCCAGCAGTTATTACAGGGATCAGCCCCAGCATTTT. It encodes CASSYYRDQPQHF.

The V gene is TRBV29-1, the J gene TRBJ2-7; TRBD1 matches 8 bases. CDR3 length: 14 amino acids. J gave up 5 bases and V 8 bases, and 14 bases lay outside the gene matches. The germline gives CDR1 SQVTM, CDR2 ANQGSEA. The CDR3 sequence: CSSDSGTGSHEQYF. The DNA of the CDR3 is TGCAGCTCTGATTCCGGGACAGGTTCTCACGAGCAGTACTTC.

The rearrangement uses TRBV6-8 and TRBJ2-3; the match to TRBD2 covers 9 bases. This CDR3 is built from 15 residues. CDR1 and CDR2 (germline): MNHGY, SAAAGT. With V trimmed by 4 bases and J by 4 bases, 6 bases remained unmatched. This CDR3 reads CASSLGGGASDTQYF. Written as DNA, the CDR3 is TGTGCCAGCAGTTTGGGCGGGGGGGCCTCAGATACGCAGTATTTT.

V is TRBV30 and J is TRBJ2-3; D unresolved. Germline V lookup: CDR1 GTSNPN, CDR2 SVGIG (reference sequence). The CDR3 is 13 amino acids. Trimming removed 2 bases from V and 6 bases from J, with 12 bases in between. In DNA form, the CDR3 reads TGTGCCTGGAGTCAAGCGTTTTGGGATACGCAGTATTTT. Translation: CAWSQAFWDTQYF. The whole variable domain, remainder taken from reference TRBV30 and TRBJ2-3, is SQTIHQWPATLVQPVGSPLSLECTVEGTSNPNLYWYRQAAGRGLQLLFYSVGIGQISSEVPQNLSASRPQDRQFILSSKKLLLSDSGFYLCAWSQAFWDTQYFGPGTRLTVL.

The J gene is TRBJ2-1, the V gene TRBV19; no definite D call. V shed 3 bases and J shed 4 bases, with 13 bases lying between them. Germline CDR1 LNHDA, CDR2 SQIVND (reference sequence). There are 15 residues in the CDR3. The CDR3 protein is CASSITGSGYNEQFF. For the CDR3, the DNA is TGTGCCAGTAGTATTACCGGGTCCGGGTACAATGAGCAGTTCTTC.

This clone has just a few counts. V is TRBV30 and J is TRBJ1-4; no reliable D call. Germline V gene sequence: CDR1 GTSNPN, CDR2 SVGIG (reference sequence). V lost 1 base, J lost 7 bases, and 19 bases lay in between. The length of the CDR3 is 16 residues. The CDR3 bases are TGTGCCTGGAGTGAGTCAACCGGGCTCCCGTCTGAAAAACTGTTTTTT. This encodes CAWSESTGLPSEKLFF.

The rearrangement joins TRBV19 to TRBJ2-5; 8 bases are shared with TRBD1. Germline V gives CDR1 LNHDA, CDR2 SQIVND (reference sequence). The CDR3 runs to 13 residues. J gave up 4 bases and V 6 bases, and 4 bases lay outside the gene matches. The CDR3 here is CASSRGRVETQYF. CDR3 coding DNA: TGTGCCAGTAGCAGGGGGCGGGTAGAGACCCAGTACTTC.

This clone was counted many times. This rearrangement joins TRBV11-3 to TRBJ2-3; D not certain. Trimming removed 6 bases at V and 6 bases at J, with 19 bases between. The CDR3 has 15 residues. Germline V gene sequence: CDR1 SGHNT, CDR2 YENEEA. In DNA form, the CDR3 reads TGTGCCAGCAGACCCGCTTTAGGAGATGTGGATACGCAGTATTTT. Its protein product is CASRPALGDVDTQYF.

The CDR3 DNA reads TGTGCCAGCTCACCGGAGGTACTAGGGGCGAATGAAAAACTGTTTTTT. Translating gives CASSPEVLGANEKLFF. The genes are TRBV18 and TRBJ1-4; a weak D match, TRBD1 (5 bases). Trimming stripped 3 bases from V and 5 bases from J, with 16 bases between. The germline CDR1 and CDR2 sequences are KGHSH and LQKENI. This CDR3 has 16 residues. The variable domain in full, with the rest retrieved from reference TRBV18 and TRBJ1-4, is NAGVMQNPRHLVRRRGQEARLRCSPMKGHSHVYWYRQLPEEGLKFMVYLQKENIIDESGMPKERFSAEFPKEGPSILRIQQVVRGDSAAYFCASSPEVLGANEKLFFGSGTQLSVL.

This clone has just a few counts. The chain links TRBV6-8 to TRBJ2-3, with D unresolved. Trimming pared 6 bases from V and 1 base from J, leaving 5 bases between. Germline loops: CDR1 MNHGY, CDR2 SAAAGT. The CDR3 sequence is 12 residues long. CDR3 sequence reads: CASRVGTDTQYF. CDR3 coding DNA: TGTGCCAGCAGGGTGGGCACAGATACGCAGTATTTT.

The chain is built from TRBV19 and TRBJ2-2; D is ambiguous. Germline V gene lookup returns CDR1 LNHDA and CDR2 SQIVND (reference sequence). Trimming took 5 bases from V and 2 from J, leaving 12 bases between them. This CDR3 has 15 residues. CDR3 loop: CASSYYETNTGELFF. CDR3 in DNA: TGTGCCAGTAGTTATTACGAGACTAACACCGGGGAGCTGTTTTTT.

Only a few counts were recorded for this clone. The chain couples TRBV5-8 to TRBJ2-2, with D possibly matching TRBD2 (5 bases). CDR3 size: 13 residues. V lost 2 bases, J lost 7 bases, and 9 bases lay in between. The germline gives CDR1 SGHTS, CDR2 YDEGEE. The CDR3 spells CASSLEGNGELFF. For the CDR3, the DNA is TGTGCCAGCAGCTTAGAGGGTAACGGGGAGCTGTTTTTT.

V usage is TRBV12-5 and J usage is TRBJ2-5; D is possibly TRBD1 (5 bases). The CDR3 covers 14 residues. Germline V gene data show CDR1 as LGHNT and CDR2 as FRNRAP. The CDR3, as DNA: TGTGCCAGCACCGCCACAGGACCTAAAGAGACCCAGTACTTC. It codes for CASTATGPKETQYF.

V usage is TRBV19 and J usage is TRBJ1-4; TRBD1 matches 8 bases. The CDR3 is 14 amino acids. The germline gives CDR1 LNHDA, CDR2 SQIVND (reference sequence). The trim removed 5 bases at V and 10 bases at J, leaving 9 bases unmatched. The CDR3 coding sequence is TGTGCCAGTAGTTTGGACAGGGTTCTCGGAAAACTGTTTTTT. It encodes CASSLDRVLGKLFF.

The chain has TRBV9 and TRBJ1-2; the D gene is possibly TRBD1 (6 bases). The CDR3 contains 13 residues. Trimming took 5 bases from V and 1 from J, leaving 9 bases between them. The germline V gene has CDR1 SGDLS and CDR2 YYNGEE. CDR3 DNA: TGTGCCAGCAGTGGGGGGCTTAACTATGGCTACACCTTC. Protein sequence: CASSGGLNYGYTF.

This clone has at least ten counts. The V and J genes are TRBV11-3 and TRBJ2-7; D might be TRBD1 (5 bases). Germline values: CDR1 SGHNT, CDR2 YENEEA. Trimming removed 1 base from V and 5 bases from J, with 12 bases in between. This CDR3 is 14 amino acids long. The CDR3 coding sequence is TGTGCCAGCAGCTTAGTGGCAGGGTCCAACGAGCAGTACTTC. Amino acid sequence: CASSLVAGSNEQYF.

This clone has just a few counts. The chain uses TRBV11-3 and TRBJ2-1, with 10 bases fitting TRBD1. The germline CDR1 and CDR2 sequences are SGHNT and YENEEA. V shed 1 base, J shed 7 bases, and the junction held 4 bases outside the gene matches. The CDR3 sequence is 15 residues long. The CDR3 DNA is TGTGCCAGCAGCTTAGGGGACAGGGGTTCGAATGAGCAGTTCTTC. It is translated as CASSLGDRGSNEQFF.

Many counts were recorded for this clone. CDR3 region: CASSSMLAGGSTSYEQYF. The CDR3 bases are TGTGCCAGCAGCTCGATGCTAGCGGGGGGTTCAACCAGCTACGAGCAGTACTTC. The gene calls are TRBV11-3 and TRBJ2-7; 11 positions match TRBD2. The CDR3 is made up of 18 amino acids. Germline CDR1 is SGHNT and CDR2 is YENEEA. With V trimmed by 4 bases and J by 3 bases, 14 bases remained unmatched.